This note documents a single T cell receptor beta chain sequence. The antigen is unknown. Some clones are missing from TCRdb's copy, which holds only in-frame ones; the method was immunoSEQ multiplex PCR. The sample holds tens of thousands of clones; 50% to 65% are singletons and the top ten take around 12%. The V end was cut by 5 bases, the J end by 7 bases, with 9 bases between. Germline-derived CDR1 and CDR2 are SNHLY and FYNNEI. This CDR3 spans 12 amino acids. This entry comes from a study of T cells in narcolepsy. Findings and limits, study-wide: Some memory CD4+ repertoires had no autoreactive clone sequences.

The clonotype originates from a human donor in good health. This chain joins TRBV2 and TRBJ2-1, with D unresolved. Source material: memory (CD45RA-) CD4+ T cells from blood. CDR3 nucleotides: TGTGCCAGCAGTAAACAGCTTAATGAGCAGTTCTTC. Its protein product is CASSKQLNEQFF.